The rows below give T cell receptor beta chains drawn from one sample of a study of control samples from healthy donors and cancer patients. TCRdb keeps only in-frame clones here, not all; method: immunoSEQ multiplex PCR. The sample holds about 170,000 clones; approximately 92% are singletons and the top ten take 4.1%. Sequenced input: blood. The receptors here all came from a woman between 55 and 75 years old in good health. The CDR3 runs from the conserved cysteine through the conserved F or W. D genes are given only for firm matches. Some rows have no size entry. The others give once, few or many, or a class for an expanded clone.

13	.	TRBV11-2	.	TRBJ2-5	TGTGCCAGCAGCTTAGACAACACCGGAGTCAAGTACTTC	CASSLDNTGVKYF
19	TRBD2	TRBV5-1	.	TRBJ2-1	TGCGCCAGCAGCTTGGCAGGCGGGGGGGCCTCATTGCGGGACAATGAGCAGTTCTTC	CASSLAGGGASLRDNEQFF
15	.	TRBV9	.	TRBJ1-3	TGTGCCAGCAGCGTACACAGCGACTCTGGAAACACCATATATTTT	CASSVHSDSGNTIYF
17	TRBD2	TRBV11-2	once	TRBJ2-2	TGTGCCAGCAGCTACCGAAGGACTAGCGGGGCCACCGGGGAGCTGTTTTTT	CASSYRRTSGATGELFF
14	.	TRBV18	.	TRBJ1-3	TGTGCCAGCTCACAAGGGGTGTCTGGAAACACCATATATTTT	CASSQGVSGNTIYF
15	TRBD2	TRBV6-6	.	TRBJ2-3	TGTGCCAGCAGCCGACTACGCGGGGGGGCAGATACGCAGTATTTT	CASSRLRGGADTQYF
16	.	TRBV5-8	.	TRBJ1-6	TGTGCCAGCAGCCGGACGGTGAGCTCCTATAATTCACCCCTCCACTTT	CASSRTVSSYNSPLHF
15	.	TRBV7-2	.	TRBJ1-4	TGTGCCAGCAGCTTAGAAGGGGGATATAATGAAAAACTGTTTTTT	CASSLEGGYNEKLFF
14	TRBD1	TRBV7-2	.	TRBJ1-1	TGTGTCAGCTCCTCAGGGGGGCCGGTCACTGAAGCTTTCTTT	CVSSSGGPVTEAFF
16	TRBD2	TRBV5-1	.	TRBJ2-5	TGCGCCAGCAGCTTGGGATACGGGACTAGCTACCAGACCCAGTACTTC	CASSLGYGTSYQTQYF
15	.	TRBV19	.	TRBJ2-2	TGTGCCAGTAGTATGACGGCAGGGAACACCGGGGAGCTGTTTTTT	CASSMTAGNTGELFF
12	.	TRBV6-5	.	TRBJ1-2	TGTGCCAGCAGTAAGCCAGCGGGCGGCTACACCTTC	CASSKPAGGYTF
15	.	TRBV5-8	.	TRBJ1-6	TGTGCCAGCAGCTTGGACCCCCGGTTTGATTCACCCCTCCACTTT	CASSLDPRFDSPLHF
12	.	TRBV6-5	.	TRBJ1-5	TGTGCCTGCCCCCATGTGGCGCGGCCCCAGCATTTT	CACPHVARPQHF
13	TRBD1	TRBV7-9	.	TRBJ1-2	TGTGCCAGCAGTACAGGGGGAAACTATGGCTACACCTTC	CASSTGGNYGYTF
14	TRBD1	TRBV11-3	.	TRBJ2-1	TGTGCCAGCAGCAAGGGACAGATTTACAATGAGCAGTTCTTC	CASSKGQIYNEQFF
12	TRBD1	TRBV29-1	.	TRBJ1-2	TGCAGCGTGGACAGGGGCCTAGGTGGCTACACCTTC	CSVDRGLGGYTF
15	.	TRBV10-3	.	TRBJ1-2	TGTGCCATCAGTGGAGACAGGAGAACTAACTATGGCTACACCTTC	CAISGDRRTNYGYTF
15	.	TRBV6-2/TRBV6-3	.	TRBJ1-5	TGTGCCAGCAGTTACTCGTCAGGGAGCAATCAGCCCCAGCATTTT	CASSYSSGSNQPQHF
15	TRBD1	TRBV7-8	.	TRBJ1-5	TGTGCCAGCAGCAACTGGACAGGGGCGCATCAGCCCCAGCATTTT	CASSNWTGAHQPQHF
16	.	TRBV3-1/TRBV3-2	.	TRBJ2-7	TGTGCCAGCAGCCAAGATTCAGGGTCTGGGTCCTACGAGCAGTACTTC	CASSQDSGSGSYEQYF
15	.	TRBV7-2	.	TRBJ2-5	TGTGCCAGCAGCTTCCCGAGGCTATTTCAAGAGACCCAGTACTTC	CASSFPRLFQETQYF
15	.	TRBV18	.	TRBJ2-6	TGTGCCAGCTCACCCATCGGGGCTGGGGCCAACGTCCTGACTTTC	CASSPIGAGANVLTF
15	.	TRBV7-7	.	TRBJ2-3	TGTGCCAGCAGCTTAGTGGGGGGCCCCACAGATACGCAGTATTTT	CASSLVGGPTDTQYF
12	.	TRBV18	.	TRBJ2-5	TGTGCCAGCTCTGTCAGAGAAGAGACCCAGTACTTC	CASSVREETQYF
14	.	TRBV4-3	.	TRBJ1-5	TGCGCCAGCAGCCAAGATGGGGGGAATCAGCCCCAGCATTTT	CASSQDGGNQPQHF
13	.	TRBV12-3/TRBV12-4	.	TRBJ1-2	TGTGCCAGCAGCACCAGTATTAACTATGGCTACACCTTC	CASSTSINYGYTF
15	TRBD1	TRBV28	once	TRBJ1-5	TGTGCCAGTAAAACGGGACAGGGGGCTTATCAGCCCCAGCATTTT	CASKTGQGAYQPQHF
15	.	TRBV5-4	.	TRBJ1-3	TGTGCCAGCAGCTTGGATCAATACTCTGGAAACACCATATATTTT	CASSLDQYSGNTIYF
15	TRBD1	TRBV5-6	once	TRBJ1-2	TGTGCCAGCAGCTTTCCGGGACAGGGCCTCTATGGCTACACCTTC	CASSFPGQGLYGYTF
13	.	TRBV12-3/TRBV12-4	.	TRBJ2-7	TGTGCCAGCAGTTTTGACCCCAGGGACGAGCAGTACTTC	CASSFDPRDEQYF